The clone carrying this T cell receptor beta chain was counted only a few times. Its antigen is not known. Use of 60 Vbeta and 13 Jbeta primers characterized the PCR. Sequenced by immunoSEQ multiplex PCR; TCRdb stores in-frame clones only, minus some. Of 130,000 or so clones listed, approximately 8.7% were seen once; the top ten hold about 5.5%. This entry belongs to a study of cytomegalovirus exposure and HLA in healthy donors. Study details: Most donors, roughly 82% of approximately 400 genotyped, fell in the Caucasian-associated ancestry cluster.

Per germline, CDR1 SGHKS and CDR2 YYEKEE (reference sequence). Trimming removed 3 bases at V and 6 bases at J, with 6 bases between. The CDR3 contains 11 residues. Study-level points and caveats: Across donors, sequencing depth was assumed by presence/absence analyses to be roughly uniform.

This chain joins TRBV5-5 and TRBJ1-2, with no clear D. The sequencing sample was made of PBMCs. The sequence was obtained from a man aged 40-49 years in good health and CMV-seronegative. CDR3 in DNA: TGTGCCAGCAGCTCAGCGAATGGCTACACCTTC. Protein: CASSSANGYTF.